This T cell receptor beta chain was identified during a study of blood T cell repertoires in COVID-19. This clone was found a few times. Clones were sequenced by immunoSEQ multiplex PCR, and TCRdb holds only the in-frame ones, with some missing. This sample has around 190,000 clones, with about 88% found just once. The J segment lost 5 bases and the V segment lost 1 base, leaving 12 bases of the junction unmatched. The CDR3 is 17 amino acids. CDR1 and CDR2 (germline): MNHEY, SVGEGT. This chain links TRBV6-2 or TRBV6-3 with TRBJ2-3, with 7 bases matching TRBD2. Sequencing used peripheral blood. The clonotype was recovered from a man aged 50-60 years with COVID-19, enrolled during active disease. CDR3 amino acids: CASSYFLRREQKDTQYF. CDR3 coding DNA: TGTGCCAGCAGTTACTTTCTGAGGCGGGAGCAAAAAGATACGCAGTATTTT.